This TCR beta chain comes out of a study of T cell responses to AZD1222 COVID-19 vaccine. Overall study findings and caveats: Donors in the cohort were predominantly white British and more often female, and clonal diversity was possibly underestimated. Across the whole spike, CD4 TCRs peaked at regions 160-218 and 743-854. Repertoires in all cases were sampled only once the peak T cell response had passed.

This clone appeared a few times. Its antigen is undetermined. Assay: immunoSEQ multiplex PCR; the TCRdb copy retains only in-frame clones and omits some. The data contain about 99,000 clones, around 91% of them singletons. The V gene's germline CDR1 is SGHNT and CDR2 YYREEE (reference sequence). This CDR3 is built from 14 residues. V was pared by 2 bases and J by 1 base, with 6 bases between. The starting material was peripheral blood, obtained on day 0 of AZD1222 vaccination. This TCR derives from an adult in good health. The chain joins TRBV5-4 to TRBJ1-4; possible D gene TRBD1, 6 bases. Here the CDR3 reads CASSLGGTNEKLFF. CDR3 DNA sequence: TGTGCCAGCAGCTTAGGGGGAACTAATGAAAAACTGTTTTTT.